These T cell receptor beta chains were read from a single sample in a study of control samples from healthy donors and cancer patients. The repertoire was sequenced with immunoSEQ multiplex PCR; TCRdb's copy has only in-frame clones and lacks some. The sample has approximately 130,000 clones, roughly 84% seen once; the top ten hold over 7.5%. The sequenced sample was blood. The source is a man aged 40-55 years in good health. Each CDR3 is given with its conserved first and last residue.

v_call cdr3_length cdr3_aa
TRBV7-9 13 CASSPRGVDEAFF
TRBV18 12 CASSPRDTEAFF
TRBV11-3 18 CASSSRIMPGLVANEQFF
TRBV25-1 13 CASREASNYGYTF
TRBV6-6 15 CASSRGTGAAYEQYF
TRBV6-4 15 CASSAGQGAVSPLHF
TRBV4-1 14 CASSQVSAGYGYTF
TRBV6-1 13 CASTNTGGEAQYF
TRBV14 15 CASSQNLAITDTQYF
TRBV6-6 15 CASSSLGPGANVLTF
TRBV4-1 15 CASSPRGLGTGELFF
TRBV6-6 13 CASSPTGDYGYTF
TRBV7-9 18 CASSEIPTGSGADTEAFF
TRBV7-9 13 CASSFTRGNTIYF
TRBV7-3 16 CASSRIGRVPGDTQYF
TRBV29-1 13 CSAHSGGLYGYTF
TRBV10-3 13 CAIRGDEADTQYF
TRBV7-2 17 CASSPPPGQRGTGELFF
TRBV6-5 14 CASSWTGEDYGYTF
TRBV7-2 16 CASSLLGPAGGQPQHF
TRBV5-5 15 CASSLLRQNQETQYF
TRBV10-2 13 CASSDRVGYGYTF
TRBV5-6 14 CASSLVDLNYGYTF
TRBV29-1 12 CSGGQLNTEAFF
TRBV11-2 13 CASSFTTAYEQYF
TRBV4-1 19 CASSLKSDRGFSYNSPLHF
TRBV18 15 CASSQGQGNNQPQHF
TRBV27 11 CASSQGWGYTF
TRBV11-3 14 CASSFTSSGGFQYF
TRBV7-2 16 CASSQGQPIPQYEQYF
TRBV7-9 15 CASSLEWQGDYEQYF
TRBV7-2 16 CASSSLGTFSGNTIYF
TRBV19 14 CASSFGTGVYEQYF
TRBV18 15 CASSPRREGNQPQHF
TRBV5-6 14 CASRLRQGPTEAFF
TRBV18 15 CASSPGTGNNQPQHF
TRBV6-2/TRBV6-3 15 CASSPRQGRNQPQHF